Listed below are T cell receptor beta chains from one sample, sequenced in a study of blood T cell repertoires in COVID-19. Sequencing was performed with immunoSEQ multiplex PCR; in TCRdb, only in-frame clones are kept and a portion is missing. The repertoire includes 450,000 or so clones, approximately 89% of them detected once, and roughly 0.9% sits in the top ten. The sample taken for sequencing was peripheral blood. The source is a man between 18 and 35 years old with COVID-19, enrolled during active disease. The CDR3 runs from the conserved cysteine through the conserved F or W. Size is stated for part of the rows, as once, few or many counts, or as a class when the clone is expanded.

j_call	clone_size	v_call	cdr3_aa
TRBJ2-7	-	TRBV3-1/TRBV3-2	CASTPSGNTYEQYF
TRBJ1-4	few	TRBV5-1	CASSSQPGQGKEKLFF
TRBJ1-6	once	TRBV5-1	CASSPRGGQFNSPLHF
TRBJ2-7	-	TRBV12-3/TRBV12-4	CASSINGREQYF
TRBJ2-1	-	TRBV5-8	CASSSRTGVNEQFF
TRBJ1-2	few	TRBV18	CASSRATGGAEGYTF
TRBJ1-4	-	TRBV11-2	CASSPADKGRALREKLFF
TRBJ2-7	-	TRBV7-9	CASSPLAGANYEQYF
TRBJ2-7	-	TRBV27	CASSSGLLYEQYF
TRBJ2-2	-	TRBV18	CASSSDMNTGELFF